The 7 T cell receptor beta chains below were found in one sample sequenced in a study of control samples from healthy donors and cancer patients. The method was immunoSEQ multiplex PCR; TCRdb's version includes in-frame clones alone and lacks a portion of them. The table has approximately 99,000 clones, around four fifths seen once; the top ten hold about 7%. Sequenced material: blood. These receptors came from a man aged 18 to 30 in good health.

The genes are TRBV18 and TRBJ1-3; D is uncertain. Germline lookup yields CDR1 KGHSH and CDR2 LQKENI. The CDR3 is made up of 17 amino acids. V lost 0 bases, J lost 0 bases, and 12 bases lay in between. The chain's CDR3 is CASSPPEVLLSGNTIYF. CDR3 nucleotide sequence: TGTGCCAGCTCACCACCGGAGGTCCTTCTCTCTGGAAACACCATATATTTT. Together with reference TRBV18 and TRBJ1-3, the CDR3 gives the full variable domain: NAGVMQNPRHLVRRRGQEARLRCSPMKGHSHVYWYRQLPEEGLKFMVYLQKENIIDESGMPKERFSAEFPKEGPSILRIQQVVRGDSAAYFCASSPPEVLLSGNTIYFGEGSWLTVV.

This chain links TRBV10-3 with TRBJ1-1, with 10 bases fitting TRBD1. The V segment lost 4 bases and the J segment 5 bases; nucleotides outside the gene matches: 4. The CDR3 spans 14 residues. From germline, CDR1 is ENHRY and CDR2 SYGVKD. For the CDR3, the DNA is TGTGCCATCAGTGCCGGGACAGGGGTTACTGAAGCTTTCTTT. Protein sequence: CAISAGTGVTEAFF.

The chain carries TRBV5-5 and TRBJ2-7; D perhaps matches TRBD1 (6 bases). This CDR3 spans 14 amino acids. Trimming pared 6 bases from V and 3 bases from J, leaving 16 bases between. Looked up from germline, CDR1 is SGHKS and CDR2 is YYEKEE (reference sequence). The CDR3 loop is CASTRREGHYEQYV. In DNA, the CDR3 is TGTGCCAGCACACGGCGTGAGGGACACTACGAGCAGTACGTC.

This chain uses TRBV7-9 with TRBJ2-5, with D uncertain. CDR1 SEHNR and CDR2 FQNEAQ come from the germline V gene (reference sequence). The CDR3 length is 12 residues. The V end lost 1 base, the J end lost 3 bases, and 3 bases lay between the germline ends. For the CDR3, the DNA is TGTGCCAGCAGCTTAGTAGAAGAGACCCAGTACTTC. Amino acid sequence: CASSLVEETQYF.

The chain links TRBV6-5 to TRBJ1-2, with D possibly matching TRBD1 (5 bases). Trimming took 0 bases from V and 9 from J, leaving 11 bases between them. The CDR3 totals 13 residues. Germline V gives CDR1 MNHEY, CDR2 SVGAGI. CDR3 coding DNA: TGTGCCAGCAGTTACTCGGCAGGGTGGCGCTACACCTTC. Protein: CASSYSAGWRYTF.

The chain uses TRBV18 and TRBJ2-5; D possibly corresponds to TRBD1 (5 bases). Trimming pared 4 bases from V and 2 bases from J, leaving 5 bases between. The CDR3 totals 12 residues. CDR1 is KGHSH, CDR2 LQKENI, per germline. CDR3 nucleotide sequence: TGTGCCAGCTCACGACAGCAAGAGACCCAGTACTTC. Its translation: CASSRQQETQYF.

This clone was detected only a few times. The genes are TRBV4-1 and TRBJ1-6; D uncertain. The V gene lost 1 base and the J gene lost 10 bases, with 8 bases spanning the gap. Germline assignment: CDR1 MGHRA and CDR2 YSYEKL. The CDR3 loop spans 13 amino acids. DNA of the CDR3: TGCGCCAGCAGCCAAGTAGGGATATCACCCCTCCACTTT. Translated: CASSQVGISPLHF.